What follows are 18 T cell receptor beta chains derived from one specimen sequenced in a study of prognosis after radiotherapy for stage I lung cancer. By two-round multiplex PCR, the TCR beta CDR3 was amplified from genomic DNA. Primers (each specific to one TRBV or TRBJ gene) were used in first-round PCR. TCRdb fed the multiplex PCR reads into MiXCR, producing one record per CDR3 protein. The sample holds around 15,000 distinct CDR3 sequences, 15% to 20% seen once. Sequenced here: PBMCs, sampled before or after stereotactic body radiation therapy (not recorded which). These receptors came from a donor aged 50 or older with non-small cell lung cancer.

This clonotype has at least ten counts. The chain uses TRBV6-5 and TRBJ2-1, with D perhaps TRBD2 (5 bases). The germline V gene has CDR1 MNHEY and CDR2 SVGAGI. CDR3 size: 15 residues. The V end lost 4 bases, the J end lost 5 bases, and 15 bases lay between the germline ends. The CDR3 nucleotides read TGTGCCAGCAGTTTCACAACTAGGGCGAACAATGAGCAGTTCTTC. Amino acid sequence: CASSFTTRANNEQFF.

V gene TRBV5-5 combines with J gene TRBJ1-3, with D perhaps TRBD1 (6 bases). With 3 bases removed from V and 1 base from J, the gap between germline ends came to 14 bases. The CDR3 runs to 16 residues. The germline V gene has CDR1 SGHKS and CDR2 YYEKEE (reference sequence). Here the CDR3 DNA reads TGTGCCAGCAGCTGGGACATCGGGAGATCTGGAAACACCATATATTTT. Protein: CASSWDIGRSGNTIYF.

This clonotype was counted many times. The genes are TRBV4-3 and TRBJ2-3, with 11 bases matching TRBD2. Germline trimming cut 3 bases from V and 0 bases from J; bases unmatched to any gene: 11. This CDR3 is 19 amino acids long. Germline loops: CDR1 LGHNA, CDR2 YSLEER. The CDR3 is CASSQGLAAFFSSTDTQYF. CDR3 nucleotides: TGCGCCAGCAGCCAGGGACTAGCGGCCTTTTTTTCTAGCACAGATACGCAGTATTTT.

This clonotype was counted ten times or more. The J gene is TRBJ2-3, the V gene TRBV28, with 8 bases aligning to TRBD2. The germline V gene has CDR1 MDHEN and CDR2 SYDVKM. The CDR3 has 15 residues. After removal of 8 bases from V and 5 bases from J, the junction contained 12 bases not matched to a gene. Here the CDR3 reads CASGSTGGEGDTQYF. The DNA of the CDR3 is TGTGCCAGCGGGTCGACGGGGGGGGAGGGAGATACGCAGTATTTT. Full variable domain (rest looked up from reference TRBV28 and TRBJ2-3): DVKVTQSSRYLVKRTGEKVFLECVQDMDHENMFWYRQDPGLGLRLIYFSYDVKMKEKGDIPEGYSVSREKKERFSLILESASTNQTSMYLCASGSTGGEGDTQYFGPGTRLTVL.

In the case of this clonotype: This CDR3 is missing its conserved last phenylalanine or tryptophan, likely due to a read error. This CDR3 reads CASIRGTGGYEQYL. Written as DNA, the CDR3 is TGTGCCAGCATCAGGGGGACTGGGGGTTACGAGCAGTACCTC. This chain links TRBV28 with TRBJ2-7, with TRBD1 as a possible D gene (7 bases). The CDR3 runs 14 residues. Trimming left V 7 bases short and J 4 bases short, with 17 bases between. Looked up from germline, CDR1 is MDHEN and CDR2 is SYDVKM.

This clonotype was observed many times. The CDR3 sequence is CASSRTSGGASAKNIQYF. The CDR3 bases are TGTGCCAGTAGTAGGACTAGCGGGGGGGCCTCGGCCAAAAACATTCAGTACTTC. The chain carries TRBV19 and TRBJ2-4; TRBD2 aligns across 15 bases. Germline values: CDR1 LNHDA, CDR2 SQIVND (reference sequence). The CDR3 contains 18 residues. V lost 4 bases to trimming and J lost 1 base; unmatched junction nucleotides: 5.

This clonotype appeared many times. The V and J genes are TRBV20-1 and TRBJ2-7; 7 positions agree with TRBD1. The CDR3 length is 15 residues. Germline CDR1 reads DFQATT; CDR2 reads SNEGSKA (reference sequence). Trimming took 0 bases from V and 2 from J; bases not matched to a gene: 7. CDR3 region: CSARDPRQGTYEQYF. The CDR3 nucleotides read TGCAGTGCTAGAGATCCCCGACAGGGAACCTACGAGCAGTACTTC.

This clonotype was seen a handful of times. This chain links TRBV11-2 with TRBJ2-5, with 15 positions matching TRBD2. The CDR3 extends over 16 amino acids. V dropped 5 bases and J dropped 5; count of bases not matched to a gene: 6. Germline CDR1 and CDR2: SGHAT and FQNNGV. The CDR3 loop is CASSIGTSGGWETQYF. For the CDR3, the DNA is TGTGCCAGCAGCATAGGGACTAGCGGGGGGTGGGAGACCCAGTACTTC.

V gene TRBV28 combines with J gene TRBJ1-2; D perhaps matches TRBD1 (5 bases). The CDR3 sequence is 14 residues long. Germline CDR1 MDHEN, CDR2 SYDVKM. V gave up 3 bases and J gave up 3 bases, with 11 bases separating them. The CDR3: CASSFQGLDYGYTF. The CDR3 DNA reads TGTGCCAGCAGTTTCCAGGGACTAGACTATGGCTACACCTTC.

The CDR3 loop is CASTPSGGEGDTQYF. CDR3 in DNA: TGTGCCAGCACCCCTAGCGGGGGAGAGGGAGATACGCAGTATTTT. The chain carries TRBV7-6 and TRBJ2-3; 10 nucleotides align to TRBD2. J gave up 5 bases and V 7 bases, and 9 bases lay outside the gene matches. The germline CDR1 and CDR2 sequences are SGHVS and FNYEAQ. This CDR3 spans 15 amino acids.

This clonotype appeared many times. CDR3 amino acids: CASSPTKGGGNEAFF. CDR3 sequence (DNA): TGTGCCAGCAGCCCGACAAAAGGGGGGGGTAATGAAGCTTTCTTT. The V call is TRBV3-1, the J call TRBJ1-1; tentative D call: TRBD1 (6 bases). CDR3 length: 15 residues. Trimming cost V 4 bases and J 7 bases, with 19 bases left between them. In germline, CDR1 is LGHDT, CDR2 YNNKEL (reference sequence).

This clonotype was found many times. The chain has TRBV5-8 and TRBJ2-5; 7 bases agree with TRBD1. CDR1 and CDR2 (germline): SGHTS, YDEGEE. The V segment lost 5 bases and the J segment 0 bases; nucleotides outside the gene matches: 4. The CDR3 consists of 14 residues. The chain's CDR3 is CASRGDSYQETQYF. The CDR3 DNA follows: TGTGCCAGCAGGGGGGACAGCTACCAAGAGACCCAGTACTTC.

Comments on this clonotype: Since a much larger clone is just one base distant, this may be a read error. The chain has TRBV6-7 and TRBJ2-5; tentative D call: TRBD1 (10 bases). TRBV6-7 is assigned to the ORF class and has an uncertain function. The CDR3 totals 17 residues. The V end was cut by 4 bases, the J end by 7 bases, with 25 bases between. The CDR3 reads CASSWTGGNSGSGTQYF. As DNA, the CDR3 is TGTGCCAGCAGTTGGACAGGGGGGAATAGCGGGAGCGGGACCCAGTACTTC.

There are many counts of this clonotype. This chain uses TRBV7-9 with TRBJ1-5; 8 positions match TRBD1. This CDR3 is built from 15 residues. Germline CDR1 and CDR2: SEHNR and FQNEAQ (reference sequence). V trimming: 4 bases; J trimming: 7 bases; junction bases outside the gene matches: 9. The CDR3 DNA reads TGTGCCAGCAGCTCAAGTCCAGGGGGCAGACAGCCCCAGCATTTT. Translation gives CASSSSPGGRQPQHF.

Comments on this clonotype: A far larger clone is off by one base, so a read error is likely. The chain has TRBV6-4 and TRBJ2-1; 10 positions match TRBD1. Germline assignment: CDR1 MRHNA and CDR2 SNTAGT. The CDR3 is made up of 15 amino acids. The CDR3 is CASNDRDRGYNEQFF. CDR3 in DNA: TGTGCCAGCAATGACAGGGACAGGGGTTACAATGAGCAGTTCTTC.

This clonotype is classed as medium-sized. The chain links TRBV13 to TRBJ1-6, with unresolved D. From germline, CDR1 is PRHDT and CDR2 FYEKMQ (reference sequence). This CDR3 has 16 amino acids. V was pared by 0 bases and J by 7 bases, with 13 bases between. CDR3 loop: CASSLGGGPQNSPLHF. As DNA, the CDR3 is TGTGCCAGCAGCTTAGGTGGAGGGCCCCAAAATTCACCCCTCCACTTT.

At least ten counts were recorded for this clonotype. The chain uses TRBV27 and TRBJ2-1; a weak D match, TRBD2 (6 bases). The ends were cut back, 5 bases at V and 4 bases at J, with 15 bases in the middle. Germline V gene sequence: CDR1 MNHEY, CDR2 SMNVEV (reference sequence). The CDR3 consists of 15 residues. The CDR3 DNA sequence: TGTGCCAGCAGTCCCCGGACTACCCCTTACAATGAGCAGTTCTTC. Its protein product is CASSPRTTPYNEQFF.

This clonotype was seen repeatedly, ten times or more. This chain connects TRBV6-2 or TRBV6-3 to TRBJ2-7, with D possibly TRBD1 on 5 matching bases. Germline assignment: CDR1 MNHEY and CDR2 SVGEGT. The V end was cut by 5 bases, the J end by 0 bases, with 11 bases between. This CDR3 has 14 residues. DNA for the CDR3: TGTGCCAGCAGTGATCAGGGTAGCTCCTACGAGCAGTACTTC. Translation gives CASSDQGSSYEQYF.